This entry lists 10 T cell receptor beta chains sequenced from one sample in a study of blood T cell repertoires in COVID-19. Method: immunoSEQ multiplex PCR; TCRdb's copy keeps in-frame clones and lacks some. Of hundreds of thousands of clones listed, about 90% were seen once; the top ten hold approximately 0.3%. Source material: peripheral blood. These receptors came from a woman between 18 and 30 years old with acute or convalescent COVID-19.

The chain is built from TRBV6-4 and TRBJ2-3, with 7 bases lining up with TRBD1. V trimming: 6 bases; J trimming: 4 bases; junction bases outside the gene matches: 4. This CDR3 has 13 residues. CDR1 is MRHNA, CDR2 SNTAGT, per germline. The CDR3 is CASSRDRADTQYF. The CDR3 DNA sequence: TGTGCCAGCAGCAGAGACAGGGCAGATACGCAGTATTTT.

The V and J genes are TRBV25-1 and TRBJ2-1; D is perhaps TRBD1 (6 bases). The V gene lost 3 bases and the J gene lost 2 bases, with 11 bases spanning the gap. Germline V gene sequence: CDR1 MGHDK, CDR2 SYGVNS. The CDR3 runs to 15 residues. CDR3: CASSEGTTPYNEQFF. The CDR3 nucleotides are TGTGCCAGCAGTGAGGGGACAACTCCCTACAATGAGCAGTTCTTC. The whole variable domain, filled in from reference TRBV25-1 and TRBJ2-1, reads EADIYQTPRYLVIGTGKKITLECSQTMGHDKMYWYQQDPGMELHLIHYSYGVNSTEKGDLSSESTVSRIRTEHFPLTLESARPSHTSQYLCASSEGTTPYNEQFFGPGTRLTVL.

The V gene is TRBV9, the J gene TRBJ1-6; D uncertain. Trimming pared 2 bases from V and 6 bases from J, leaving 12 bases between. The CDR3 totals 15 residues. In germline, CDR1 is SGDLS, CDR2 YYNGEE. The CDR3 DNA reads TGTGCCAGCAGCGTTGATATCCTCGGTAATTCACCCCTCCACTTT. Amino acid sequence: CASSVDILGNSPLHF. Full variable domain (missing parts from reference TRBV9 and TRBJ1-6): DSGVTQTPKHLITATGQRVTLRCSPRSGDLSVYWYQQSLDQGLQFLIQYYNGEERAKGNILERFSAQQFPDLHSELNLSSLELGDSALYFCASSVDILGNSPLHFGNGTRLTVT.

This clone was recorded once. The chain employs TRBV11-3 and TRBJ2-7; possibly TRBD2 for D (7 bases). Germline V gene sequence: CDR1 SGHNT, CDR2 YENEEA. V dropped 3 bases and J dropped 2 bases, with 14 bases sitting between them. The CDR3 length is 15 residues. CDR3 nucleotides: TGTGCCAGCAGCTTGGGGGGGGCAACCACCTACGAGCAGTACTTC. Protein sequence: CASSLGGATTYEQYF.

V usage is TRBV24-1 and J usage is TRBJ1-1; 8 nucleotides line up with TRBD1. The CDR3 has 16 amino acids. Trimming at V came to 5 bases and at J to 4 bases, leaving 11 bases not matched to a gene. Germline V gives CDR1 KGHDR, CDR2 SFDVKD. CDR3 nucleotide sequence: TGTGCCACCAGTGGGCAGGGGGCGCGGATTCCCACTGAAGCTTTCTTT. This sequence encodes CATSGQGARIPTEAFF.

The CDR3: CATSRRGDTDTQYF. In nucleotides, the CDR3 is TGTGCCACCAGTAGACGGGGGGACACAGATACGCAGTATTTT. The V and J genes are TRBV24-1 and TRBJ2-3, with TRBD2 matching 7 bases. V shed 6 bases and J 2 bases; nucleotides not matched to a gene: 4. Germline V CDR1 and CDR2: KGHDR, SFDVKD. This CDR3 has 14 amino acids.

The chain employs TRBV6-2 or TRBV6-3 and TRBJ2-7, with D tentatively TRBD2 (7 bases). From germline, CDR1 is MNHEY and CDR2 SVGEGT. This CDR3 region has 15 residues. V lost 5 bases and J lost 4, with 18 bases in between. The CDR3 DNA reads TGTGCCAGCAGTGGGGTACCGGGGGGCGCGTACGAGCAGTACTTC. It encodes CASSGVPGGAYEQYF.

This clone was seen only a few times. This CDR3 is CASSEDYRGNQPQHF. The CDR3 bases are TGTGCCAGCAGTGAGGACTACCGAGGCAATCAGCCCCAGCATTTT. The chain links TRBV2 to TRBJ1-5; D not certain. Germline values: CDR1 SNHLY, CDR2 FYNNEI. CDR3 length: 15 amino acids. Trimming took off 3 bases at V and 2 bases at J, with 11 bases between the two ends.

V and J are TRBV9 and TRBJ1-3; tentatively, D is TRBD1 (6 bases). The germline CDR1 and CDR2 sequences are SGDLS and YYNGEE. The CDR3 has 17 residues. V was shortened by 2 bases and J by 0 bases, with 15 bases between the two germline ends. CDR3 sequence reads: CASSVAGTSISGNTIYF. CDR3 nucleotide sequence: TGTGCCAGCAGCGTTGCCGGGACAAGCATCTCTGGAAACACCATATATTTT.

This rearrangement joins TRBV30 to TRBJ1-4; 8 bases align to TRBD1. This CDR3 region has 12 residues. The V segment lost 5 bases and the J segment 8 bases; nucleotides outside the gene matches: 4. CDR1 is GTSNPN and CDR2 is SVGIG in the germline V gene (reference sequence). The CDR3 loop reads CAWEGQEEKLFF. Here the CDR3 DNA reads TGTGCCTGGGAGGGACAGGAGGAAAAACTGTTTTTT.